The 14 T cell receptor beta chains in this list originate from one sample, sequenced in a study of blood T cells in healthy people across ages. For the second PCR, which ran for about 6 to 11 cycles, a sample-barcoded 5' primer and a J-beta primer mix were used. From the 5' RACE reads, TCRdb called clonotypes with MiXCR, one entry per CDR3 protein. The data contain roughly 800,000 distinct CDR3 sequences, roughly 60% of them singletons. Source material: blood. All receptors come from a man aged 25 to 40 in good health.

The V and J genes are TRBV20-1 and TRBJ2-1, with unresolved D. Trimming cost V 5 bases and J 10 bases, with 9 bases left between them. The germline V gene encodes CDR1 DFQATT and CDR2 SNEGSKA (reference sequence). CDR3 length: 10 amino acids. The CDR3 loop is CSASPREQFF. In DNA, the CDR3 is TGCAGTGCTTCTCCGCGGGAGCAGTTCTTC.

This clonotype was seen only once. The chain is built from TRBV4-2 and TRBJ2-5; maybe TRBD2 (6 bases). Judging by the DNA end, TRBJ2-1 fits better; the J call may be wrong. The CDR3 extends over 14 amino acids. The V gene's germline CDR1 is LGHNA and CDR2 YNFKEQ. The CDR3 DNA sequence: TGTGCCAGCAGCCAAGAGCGGGACCAAGAGACCCAGTTCTTC. Amino acids: CASSQERDQETQFF.

This clonotype was seen many times. The chain links TRBV20-1 to TRBJ1-6, with a weak D call TRBD1 (5 bases). The CDR3 contains 14 residues. V was clipped by 4 bases and J by 7 bases, with 14 bases between them. The germline V gene encodes CDR1 DFQATT and CDR2 SNEGSKA (reference sequence). CDR3 loop: CSATTGTQNSPLHF. The DNA of the CDR3 is TGCAGTGCTACCACCGGGACCCAGAATTCACCCCTCCACTTT.

The chain has TRBV10-3 and TRBJ1-1, with D perhaps TRBD1 (6 bases). The V gene lost 6 bases and the J gene lost 6 bases, with 20 bases spanning the gap. Germline V gene data show CDR1 as ENHRY and CDR2 as SYGVKD. The CDR3 runs to 15 residues. DNA of the CDR3: TGTGCCATCAGGGTATCTACAGGGTTCGGCGCTGAAGCTTTCTTT. Its translation: CAIRVSTGFGAEAFF.

This clonotype has only a few counts. The V call is TRBV29-1, the J call TRBJ2-7; no definite D call. Germline CDR1 reads SQVTM; CDR2 reads ANQGSEA. This CDR3 is 15 amino acids long. Deletions cut 6 bases from V and 0 bases from J, with 18 bases between. This CDR3 reads CSVTTSVQGSYEQYF. The CDR3 bases are TGCAGCGTGACCACGTCGGTACAAGGCTCCTACGAGCAGTACTTC.

This clonotype turned up a few times. The chain joins TRBV20-1 to TRBJ2-4; D is perhaps TRBD1 or TRBD2 (6 bases each). Between the trimmed V and J ends, which lost 5 bases and 6 bases, there was a span of 17 bases. CDR3 length: 14 residues. The germline V gene has CDR1 DFQATT and CDR2 SNEGSKA (reference sequence). The CDR3 region has the DNA TGCAGTGCTTCGGGGGCCCCGCGAGGAAACATTCAGTACTTC. Residues: CSASGAPRGNIQYF.

This clonotype was seen only a few times. J is TRBJ2-6 and V is TRBV7-2; 7 bases are shared with TRBD1. Germline V gives CDR1 SGHTA, CDR2 FQGNSA. This CDR3 comprises 16 residues. The V segment lost 5 bases and the J segment 8 bases; nucleotides outside the gene matches: 12. CDR3 coding DNA: TGTGCCAGCAGCCGCACGACAGGGAATCGCCCCAACGTCCTGACTTTC. It specifies CASSRTTGNRPNVLTF.

This clonotype was seen once. The chain employs TRBV20-1 and TRBJ2-3; a possible D gene is TRBD2 (6 bases). Germline values: CDR1 DFQATT, CDR2 SNEGSKA (reference sequence). Trimming removed 3 bases from V and 0 bases from J, with 10 bases in between. There are 14 residues in the CDR3. The CDR3 DNA is TGCAGTGCTAGGGACTACCAAAGCACAGATACGCAGTATTTT. Protein product: CSARDYQSTDTQYF.

The rearrangement joins TRBV20-1 to TRBJ2-1, with D possibly being TRBD2 (6 bases). The DNA end is a closer match to TRBJ2-7, so the J assignment may be wrong. Germline CDR1 is DFQATT and CDR2 is SNEGSKA (reference sequence). The CDR3 spans 13 residues. The CDR3 nucleotides read TGCAGTGCTCCTTCACAGTGGGAGGTCGAGCAGTACTTC. Protein sequence: CSAPSQWEVEQYF.

This rearrangement joins TRBV6-6 to TRBJ2-7; D is perhaps TRBD1 (7 bases). The CDR3 totals 13 residues. With 4 bases removed from V and 10 bases from J, the gap between germline ends came to 17 bases. In germline, CDR1 is MNHNY, CDR2 SVGAGI (reference sequence). The CDR3 DNA reads as TGTGCCAGCAGTTCGTCGCGGCAGGGGGGCCAGTACTTC. Protein product: CASSSSRQGGQYF.

The J gene is TRBJ2-3, the V gene TRBV6-2 or TRBV6-3, with D hard to call. Deletions cut 0 bases from V and 2 bases from J, with 12 bases between. Germline V CDR1 and CDR2: MNHEY, SVGEGT. The CDR3 contains 16 residues. CDR3 nucleotide sequence: TGTGCCAGCAGTTACTCCGGACGCCTACTCACAGATACGCAGTATTTT. This encodes CASSYSGRLLTDTQYF.

V gene TRBV5-1 combines with J gene TRBJ2-1; 9 positions match TRBD1. The CDR3 is made up of 16 amino acids. Germline lookup yields CDR1 SGHRS and CDR2 YFSETQ. The junction had 7 bases not matched to a gene; V was cut back by 0 bases and J by 6 bases. CDR3 amino acids: CASSLALGQGFNEQFF. CDR3 bases: TGCGCCAGCAGCTTGGCCCTCGGACAGGGGTTCAATGAGCAGTTCTTC.

This clonotype has just a few counts. The chain uses TRBV5-5 and TRBJ2-1, with D unclear. Per germline, CDR1 SGHKS and CDR2 YYEKEE (reference sequence). V lost 0 bases and J lost 0, with 7 bases in between. This CDR3 comprises 15 residues. The CDR3 region has the DNA TGTGCCAGCAGCTTGGGCTTAGGCTCCTACAATGAGCAGTTCTTC. Translation: CASSLGLGSYNEQFF.

The chain employs TRBV5-1 and TRBJ2-1, with D possibly TRBD1 on 6 matching bases. Per germline, CDR1 SGHRS and CDR2 YFSETQ. Trimming cost V 0 bases and J 1 base, with 8 bases left between them. CDR3 size: 15 residues. The CDR3 DNA is TGCGCCAGCAGCTTGGAGCAGGGGTCCTACAATGAGCAGTTCTTC. It is translated as CASSLEQGSYNEQFF.